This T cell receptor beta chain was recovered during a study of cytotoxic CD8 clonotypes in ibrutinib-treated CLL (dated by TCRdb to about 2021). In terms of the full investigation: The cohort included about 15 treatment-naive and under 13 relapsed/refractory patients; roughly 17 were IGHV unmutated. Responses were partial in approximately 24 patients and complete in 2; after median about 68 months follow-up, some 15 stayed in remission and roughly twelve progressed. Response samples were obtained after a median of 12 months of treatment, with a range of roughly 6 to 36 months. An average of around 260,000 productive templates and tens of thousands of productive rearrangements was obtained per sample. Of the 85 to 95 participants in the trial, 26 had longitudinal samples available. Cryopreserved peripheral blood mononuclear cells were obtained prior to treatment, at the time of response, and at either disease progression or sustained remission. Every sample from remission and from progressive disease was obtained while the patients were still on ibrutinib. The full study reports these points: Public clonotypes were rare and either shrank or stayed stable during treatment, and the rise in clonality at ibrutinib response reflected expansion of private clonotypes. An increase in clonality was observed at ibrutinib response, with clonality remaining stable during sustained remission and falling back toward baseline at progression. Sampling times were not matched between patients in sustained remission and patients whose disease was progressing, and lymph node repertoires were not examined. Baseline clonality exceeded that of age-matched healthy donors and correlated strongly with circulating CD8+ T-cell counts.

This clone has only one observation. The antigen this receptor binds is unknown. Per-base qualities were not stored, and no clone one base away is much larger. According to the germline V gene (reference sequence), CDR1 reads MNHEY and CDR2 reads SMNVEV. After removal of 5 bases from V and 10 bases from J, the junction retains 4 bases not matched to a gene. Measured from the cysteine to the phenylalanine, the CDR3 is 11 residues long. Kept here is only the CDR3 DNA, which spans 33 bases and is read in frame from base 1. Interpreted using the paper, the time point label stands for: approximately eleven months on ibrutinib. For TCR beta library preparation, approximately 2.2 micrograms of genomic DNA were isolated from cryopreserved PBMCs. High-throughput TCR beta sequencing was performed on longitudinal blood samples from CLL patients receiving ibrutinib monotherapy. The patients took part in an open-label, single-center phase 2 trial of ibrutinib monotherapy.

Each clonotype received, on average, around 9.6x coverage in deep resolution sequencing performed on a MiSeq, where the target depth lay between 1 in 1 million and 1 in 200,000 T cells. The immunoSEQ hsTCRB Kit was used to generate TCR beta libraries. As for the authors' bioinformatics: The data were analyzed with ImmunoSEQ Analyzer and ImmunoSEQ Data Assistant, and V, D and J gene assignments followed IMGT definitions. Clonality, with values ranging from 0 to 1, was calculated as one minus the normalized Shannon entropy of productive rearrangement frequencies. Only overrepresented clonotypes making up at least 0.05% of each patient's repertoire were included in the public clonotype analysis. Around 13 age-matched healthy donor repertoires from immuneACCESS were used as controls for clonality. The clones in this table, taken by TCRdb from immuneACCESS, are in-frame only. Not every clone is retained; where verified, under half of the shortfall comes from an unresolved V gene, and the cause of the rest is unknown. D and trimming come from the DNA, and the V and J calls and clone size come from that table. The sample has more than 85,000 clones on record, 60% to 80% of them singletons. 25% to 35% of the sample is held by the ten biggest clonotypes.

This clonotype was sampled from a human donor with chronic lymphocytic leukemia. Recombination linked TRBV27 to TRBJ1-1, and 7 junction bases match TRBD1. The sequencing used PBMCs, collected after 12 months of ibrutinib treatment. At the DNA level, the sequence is TGTGCCAGCAGTGACAGGGTGCGAGCTTTCTTT. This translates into CASSDRVRAFF.